This TCR beta chain stems from a study of blood T cells in healthy people across ages. V lost 5 bases, J lost 0 bases, and 9 bases lay in between. Germline V lookup: CDR1 SEHNR, CDR2 FQNEAQ (reference sequence). This CDR3 region has 14 residues. Study results and limitations: Per-million-T-cell TCR beta diversity fell roughly linearly with age.

Using a J-beta primer mix together with a sample-barcoded 5' primer, a second PCR was run for about 6 to 11 cycles. The study obtained at least 2.5 million CDR3-containing paired-end reads from every sample. TCRdb fed the 5' RACE reads into MiXCR, producing one record per CDR3 protein. Among roughly 2 million distinct CDR3 sequences listed, around 50% were seen once. Remarks on this clonotype: The antigen remains undetermined.

The source is a woman between 40 and 55 years old in good health. Sequencing was done on a sample of blood. The rearrangement joins TRBV7-9 to TRBJ2-3; weak D call: TRBD1 (6 bases). DNA of the CDR3: TGTGCCAGCAGCCACAGGGCTAGCACAGATACGCAGTATTTT. Protein sequence: CASSHRASTDTQYF.